A single sample is the source of the 13 T cell receptor beta chains below, sequenced in a study of blood T cell repertoires in COVID-19. Libraries were prepared by immunoSEQ multiplex PCR; TCRdb keeps only in-frame clonotypes and omits some of them. The data contain around 250,000 clones, around 83% of them singletons. Sequences were obtained from peripheral blood. These receptors all come from a man aged 25-45 years who had recovered from COVID-19.

The chain combines TRBV9 with TRBJ1-2; 7 positions agree with TRBD1. CDR1 and CDR2 (germline): SGDLS, YYNGEE. Trimming cost V 6 bases and J 2 bases; bases outside gene matches: 4. The CDR3 has 13 residues. The CDR3 sequence: CASKGAANYGYTF. In DNA form, the CDR3 reads TGTGCCAGCAAGGGGGCGGCAAACTATGGCTACACCTTC.

For the CDR3, the DNA is TGTGCCAGTAGCGACAGGGGACGCCAAGAGACCCAGTACTTC. Translated, it gives CASSDRGRQETQYF. This rearrangement joins TRBV19 to TRBJ2-5, with TRBD1 matching over 8 bases. V gave up 6 bases and J gave up 1 base; unmatched junction bases: 4. CDR1 and CDR2 from the germline V gene are LNHDA and SQIVND (reference sequence). This CDR3 spans 14 amino acids.

V and J are TRBV5-1 and TRBJ2-7; 9 bases agree with TRBD1. The V gene end was trimmed by 7 bases and the J gene end by 1 base; junction bases not matched to a gene: 6. CDR3 size: 14 residues. Germline V gene lookup returns CDR1 SGHRS and CDR2 YFSETQ. The CDR3 nucleotides read TGCGCCAGCTTTGCGGGACAGGGTTCCTACGAGCAGTACTTC. Encoded protein: CASFAGQGSYEQYF.

V gene TRBV7-6 combines with J gene TRBJ2-3; TRBD2 matches 10 bases. The CDR3 runs 14 residues. V dropped 8 bases and J dropped 3; count of bases not matched to a gene: 5. Germline V gives CDR1 SGHVS, CDR2 FNYEAQ. The CDR3 nucleotides read TGTGCCAGCGGCCCGGGACTAGCGACAGATACGCAGTATTTT. Translated, it gives CASGPGLATDTQYF.

There are many counts of this clone. The chain links TRBV29-1 to TRBJ1-1; D unresolved. V was cut by 5 bases and J by 3 bases, with 7 bases left in between. Germline CDR1 reads SQVTM; CDR2 reads ANQGSEA. CDR3 length equals 11 residues. CDR3 protein: CSVWRDTEAFF. CDR3 DNA sequence: TGCAGCGTTTGGCGGGACACTGAAGCTTTCTTT.

V usage is TRBV13 and J usage is TRBJ1-1, with D possibly TRBD1 on 5 matching bases. Germline lookup yields CDR1 PRHDT and CDR2 FYEKMQ (reference sequence). The CDR3 loop spans 16 amino acids. V was clipped by 5 bases and J by 1 base, with 17 bases between them. The CDR3, as DNA: TGTGCCAGCAGCACCTACCTAACAACAGGGAACACTGAAGCTTTCTTT. Its translation: CASSTYLTTGNTEAFF.

This chain joins TRBV21-1 and TRBJ1-1. TRBV21-1 is recorded as a pseudogene. The CDR3 runs 18 residues. CDR3 in amino acids: CASSLTGGQGGVNTEAFF. The DNA for the CDR3 is TGTGCCAGCAGCTTAACGGGAGGGCAGGGCGGAGTGAACACTGAAGCTTTCTTT.

The chain has TRBV3-1 (or the pseudogene TRBV3-2) and TRBJ2-5; 14 positions match TRBD2. The J segment lost 6 bases and the V segment lost 1 base, leaving 4 bases of the junction unmatched. The CDR3 sequence is 16 residues long. Germline V gene data show CDR1 as LGHDT and CDR2 as YNNKEL (reference sequence). This CDR3 is CASSQGTSGGRKTQYF. CDR3 DNA sequence: TGTGCCAGCAGCCAAGGGACTAGCGGGGGGAGGAAGACCCAGTACTTC.

The CDR3 region is CASGTGGLLVTNEKLFF. CDR3 nucleotide sequence: TGTGCCAGTGGGACAGGGGGCCTCTTGGTGACTAATGAAAAACTGTTTTTT. The rearrangement uses TRBV25-1 and TRBJ1-4, with 12 bases matching TRBD1. The CDR3 consists of 17 residues. The germline CDR1 and CDR2 sequences are MGHDK and SYGVNS. The trim removed 9 bases at V and 2 bases at J, leaving 10 bases unmatched.

This chain joins TRBV5-1 and TRBJ1-1; D gene uncertain. The CDR3 is made up of 15 amino acids. CDR1 and CDR2 from the germline V gene are SGHRS and YFSETQ. V was cut by 1 base and J by 0 bases, with 10 bases left in between. CDR3 sequence (DNA): TGCGCCAGCAGCTTGTGGGGAGGAGTGAACACTGAAGCTTTCTTT. Protein sequence: CASSLWGGVNTEAFF.

The chain uses TRBV9 and TRBJ2-1; 9 bases line up with TRBD2. The CDR3 spans 15 residues. V lost 0 bases to trimming and J lost 8 bases; unmatched junction nucleotides: 6. Looked up from germline, CDR1 is SGDLS and CDR2 is YYNGEE. In nucleotides, the CDR3 is TGTGCCAGCAGCGTAGATAGCGGGGGACGCTATGAGCAGTTCTTC. It codes for CASSVDSGGRYEQFF.

The chain carries TRBV3-1 (or the pseudogene TRBV3-2) and TRBJ2-3; D possibly corresponds to TRBD2 (6 bases). The V gene's germline CDR1 is LGHDT and CDR2 YNNKEL (reference sequence). The CDR3 length is 14 residues. Trimming left V 6 bases short and J 0 bases short, with 10 bases between. The CDR3 sequence: CASRMEGSTDTQYF. The CDR3 DNA reads TGTGCCAGCAGAATGGAGGGTAGCACAGATACGCAGTATTTT.

The CDR3 DNA reads as TGTGCCAGCAGCTCTCAGGGGTGGGAGACCCAGTACTTC. Translated: CASSSQGWETQYF. The V call is TRBV5-5, the J call TRBJ2-5; D might be TRBD1 (6 bases). Germline V gene data show CDR1 as SGHKS and CDR2 as YYEKEE (reference sequence). The CDR3 covers 13 residues. The ends were cut back, 3 bases at V and 5 bases at J, with 11 bases in the middle.